This TCR beta chain was obtained from a study of CD8 T cells in ankylosing spondylitis. Study results and limitations: Disease-linked clones were reportedly significantly enriched in matched ankylosing spondylitis synovial fluid. Some motif variants had been reported before (in reactive arthritis synovial fluid and blood).

This clonotype was counted a single time. What it recognizes is unknown. This may be a read error: a much more frequent sequence differs by one nucleotide. The germline V gene has CDR1 SQVTM and CDR2 ANQGSEA. CDR3 length equals 11 residues. One entry per CDR3 protein, called by TCRdb with MiXCR from the 5' RACE reads. Of 200,000 to 250,000 distinct CDR3 sequences listed, roughly 8% are singletons. This TCR came from a female donor with ankylosing spondylitis or in good health (not recorded which). V gene TRBV29-1 combines with J gene TRBJ2-3; no reliable D call. The sample comprised blood, either unsorted or a sorted T cell fraction (not recorded which). CDR3 DNA: TGCGGCGTTGAAGACGGGCATACGCAGTATTTT. It is translated as CGVEDGHTQYF.